Here is one TCR beta chain with its context. Its antigen is currently unknown. The sample originates from a study of T cell responses to AZD1222 COVID-19 vaccine. Overall study results and limits: A reported finding is that nearly half of spike-specific TCRs target unmutated variant regions.

Sequenced by immunoSEQ multiplex PCR; TCRdb stores in-frame clones only, minus some. The sample includes approximately 190,000 clones, 90% to 95% of them seen just once. This TCR derives from an adult who received the AZD1222 COVID-19 vaccine. The sample was peripheral blood, taken 28 days after the second AZD1222 dose.

DNA for the CDR3: TGTGCCAGCAGCCCGGGAGAGCGTGAAGCTTTCTTT. It codes for CASSPGEREAFF. The chain is built from TRBV3-1 (or the pseudogene TRBV3-2) and TRBJ1-1, with unresolved D. V gave up 4 bases and J gave up 7 bases, with 10 bases separating them. CDR3 length: 12 residues. CDR1 and CDR2 (germline): LGHDT, YNNKEL (reference sequence).